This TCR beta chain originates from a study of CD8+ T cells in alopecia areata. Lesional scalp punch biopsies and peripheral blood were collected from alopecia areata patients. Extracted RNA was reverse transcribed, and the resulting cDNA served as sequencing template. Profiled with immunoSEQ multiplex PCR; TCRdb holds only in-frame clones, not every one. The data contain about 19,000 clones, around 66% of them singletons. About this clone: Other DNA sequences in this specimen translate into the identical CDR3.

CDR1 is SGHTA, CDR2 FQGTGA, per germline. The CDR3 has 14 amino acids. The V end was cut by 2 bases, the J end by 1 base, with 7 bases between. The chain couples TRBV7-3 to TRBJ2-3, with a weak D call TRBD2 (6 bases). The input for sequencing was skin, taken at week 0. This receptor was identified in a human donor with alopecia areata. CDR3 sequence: CASSLSGGTDTQYF. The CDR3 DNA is TGTGCCAGCAGCTTATCGGGGGGCACAGATACGCAGTATTTT.